Presented here are 22 T cell receptor beta chains from one specimen sequenced in a study of shared clonotypes between healthy human individuals. Data came from immunoSEQ multiplex PCR; TCRdb stores just in-frame clones and leaves some out. The sample yields roughly 2.1 million clones, roughly 91% seen once. The naive CD8 subset, CD45RO-negative cells positively selected for CCR7, excluded terminally differentiated effector memory CD45RA+ cells. Sequenced sample: naive CD8+ T cells from PBMCs. The receptors were gathered from a man younger than 35 in good health. Some clones in this sample may be carry-over from other donors' samples.

CDR3: CASSLTNPYEQYF. CDR3 coding DNA: TGTGCCAGCAGTTTGACGAATCCCTACGAGCAGTACTTC. This chain joins TRBV28 and TRBJ2-7; D unresolved. Trimming took off 3 bases at V and 2 bases at J, with 8 bases between the two ends. The CDR3 extends over 13 amino acids. CDR1 is MDHEN, CDR2 SYDVKM, per germline.

This clone showed up just a few times. The chain carries TRBV6-5 and TRBJ1-1; D gene unclear. Trimming removed 7 bases from V and 0 bases from J, with 12 bases in between. The CDR3 length is 14 residues. Germline lookup yields CDR1 MNHEY and CDR2 SVGAGI. CDR3 amino acids: CASTTTGVNTEAFF. The CDR3 DNA reads as TGTGCCAGCACTACAACCGGAGTGAACACTGAAGCTTTCTTT.

The chain carries TRBV28 and TRBJ2-1; D may be TRBD2 (6 bases). Trimming removed 7 bases at V and 5 bases at J, with 18 bases between. Germline assignment: CDR1 MDHEN and CDR2 SYDVKM. The CDR3 runs 15 residues. The CDR3 spells CASIIRGRSNNEQFF. The CDR3 nucleotides are TGTGCCAGCATAATACGTGGGAGGAGCAACAATGAGCAGTTCTTC. Looking up the rest from reference TRBV28 and TRBJ2-1 gives the full variable domain: DVKVTQSSRYLVKRTGEKVFLECVQDMDHENMFWYRQDPGLGLRLIYFSYDVKMKEKGDIPEGYSVSREKKERFSLILESASTNQTSMYLCASIIRGRSNNEQFFGPGTRLTVL.

The rearrangement joins TRBV28 to TRBJ2-1, with TRBD2 matching over 11 bases. CDR3 length: 15 amino acids. Per the germline V gene, CDR1 is MDHEN and CDR2 is SYDVKM. V gave up 6 bases and J gave up 3 bases; unmatched junction bases: 4. The CDR3, as DNA: TGTGCCAGCAGACAGGGACTAGCGGACTACAATGAGCAGTTCTTC. It codes for CASRQGLADYNEQFF.

The V call is TRBV7-9, the J call TRBJ2-6, with TRBD1 matching 7 bases. CDR1 SEHNR and CDR2 FQNEAQ come from the germline V gene (reference sequence). The CDR3 runs 18 residues. The V and J ends lost 4 bases and 4 bases, in that order; junction bases with no gene match: 13. The CDR3 sequence is CASSSRDSIPLGANVLTF. The CDR3 DNA reads TGTGCCAGCAGCTCCCGGGACAGCATACCTCTAGGGGCCAACGTCCTGACTTTC.

The chain recombines TRBV6-6 with TRBJ1-1; D is undetermined. The V gene's germline CDR1 is MNHNY and CDR2 SVGAGI (reference sequence). The ends were cut back, 4 bases at V and 1 base at J, with 7 bases in the middle. The CDR3 length is 13 residues. The CDR3 spells CASSSQRNTEAFF. The CDR3 nucleotides are TGTGCCAGCAGTTCACAGAGGAACACTGAAGCTTTCTTT.

This clone has a handful of counts. This chain uses TRBV19 with TRBJ1-5; 9 bases agree with TRBD1. V was pared by 5 bases and J by 10 bases, with 6 bases of the junction left unmatched. Germline CDR1 reads LNHDA; CDR2 reads SQIVND (reference sequence). The length of the CDR3 is 13 residues. In nucleotides, the CDR3 is TGTGCCAGTAGTCTAGGACAGGGGAGACCCCAGCATTTT. This gives the protein CASSLGQGRPQHF.

V and J are TRBV9 and TRBJ2-7, with a possible D match to TRBD2 (6 bases). CDR3 size: 15 residues. CDR1 is SGDLS, CDR2 YYNGEE, per germline. V lost 2 bases and J lost 3, with 15 bases in between. The CDR3 sequence: CASSVSPEGIYEQYF. Here the CDR3 DNA reads TGTGCCAGCAGCGTCTCACCGGAGGGTATCTACGAGCAGTACTTC.

The chain links TRBV19 to TRBJ1-1; no clear D. The CDR3 consists of 17 residues. Deletions cut 2 bases from V and 2 bases from J, with 18 bases between. Germline loops: CDR1 LNHDA, CDR2 SQIVND (reference sequence). This CDR3 is CASSIYIVGNTNTEAFF. The CDR3 bases are TGTGCCAGTAGTATATATATCGTGGGGAACACAAACACTGAAGCTTTCTTT.

This chain links TRBV11-2 with TRBJ1-2, with TRBD1 matching 10 bases. The CDR3 has 15 residues. V was pared by 3 bases and J by 4 bases, with 5 bases of the junction left unmatched. CDR1 and CDR2 (germline): SGHAT, FQNNGV. The chain's CDR3 is CASSFATGGVYGYTF. CDR3 nucleotide sequence: TGTGCCAGCAGCTTTGCGACAGGGGGCGTCTATGGCTACACCTTC. Variable domain in full (rest from reference TRBV11-2 and TRBJ1-2): EAGVAQSPRYKIIEKRQSVAFWCNPISGHATLYWYQQILGQGPKLLIQFQNNGVVDDSQLPKDRFSAERLKGVDSTLKIQPAKLEDSAVYLCASSFATGGVYGYTFGSGTRLTVV.

The V gene is TRBV15, the J gene TRBJ2-7; D remains unclear. The length of the CDR3 is 12 residues. Germline values: CDR1 LNHNV, CDR2 YYDKDF (reference sequence). Deletions cut 5 bases from V and 5 bases from J, with 10 bases between. This chain's CDR3 is CATSGPGNEQYF. The CDR3 DNA sequence: TGTGCCACCAGCGGACCAGGCAACGAGCAGTACTTC.

The chain joins TRBV5-4 to TRBJ2-1; TRBD2 matches 7 bases. CDR1 and CDR2 (germline): SGHNT, YYREEE (reference sequence). The junction had 4 bases not matched to a gene; V was cut back by 4 bases and J by 0 bases. The CDR3 sequence is 15 residues long. CDR3 loop: CASSREAASYNEQFF. Written as DNA, the CDR3 is TGTGCCAGCAGCCGGGAGGCGGCCTCCTACAATGAGCAGTTCTTC.

The chain links TRBV10-2 to TRBJ1-1; D gene ambiguous. Germline CDR1 is WSHSY and CDR2 is SAAADI. V dropped 10 bases and J dropped 4 bases, with 16 bases sitting between them. The CDR3 is 13 amino acids. CDR3 amino acids: CATRTEWSTEAFF. The CDR3 nucleotides are TGCGCCACCAGAACAGAGTGGTCCACTGAAGCTTTCTTT.

The rearrangement uses TRBV4-1 and TRBJ1-5; D remains ambiguous. Germline V gene sequence: CDR1 MGHRA, CDR2 YSYEKL. Trimming pared 1 base from V and 5 bases from J, leaving 6 bases between. The length of the CDR3 is 13 residues. This chain's CDR3 is CASSQVVDQPQHF. In DNA, the CDR3 is TGCGCCAGCAGCCAAGTTGTCGATCAGCCCCAGCATTTT.

This rearrangement joins TRBV7-8 to TRBJ2-3, with TRBD1 matching over 7 bases. The germline gives CDR1 SGHVS, CDR2 FQNEAQ. V shed 6 bases and J 3 bases; nucleotides not matched to a gene: 15. The CDR3 totals 17 residues. The CDR3 region is CASSLTRWDRPTDTQYF. Here the CDR3 DNA reads TGTGCCAGCAGTTTAACCCGTTGGGACAGACCAACAGATACGCAGTATTTT. Looking up the rest from reference TRBV7-8 and TRBJ2-3 gives the full variable domain: GAGVSQSPRYKVAKRGQDVALRCDPISGHVSLFWYQQALGQGPEFLTYFQNEAQLDKSGLPSDRFFAERPEGSVSTLKIQRTQQEDSAVYLCASSLTRWDRPTDTQYFGPGTRLTVL.

The chain couples TRBV10-2 to TRBJ1-1; the D gene is possibly TRBD1 (5 bases). Trimming shortened V by 6 bases and J by 5 bases, and 19 bases separated the two germline ends. The CDR3 is made up of 15 amino acids. Germline loops: CDR1 WSHSY, CDR2 SAAADI. The CDR3: CASRAPWGINTEAFF. The CDR3 nucleotides are TGCGCCAGCAGGGCCCCATGGGGCATTAATACTGAAGCTTTCTTT.

This chain uses TRBV4-3 with TRBJ2-6; weak D call: TRBD1 (6 bases). The germline V gene has CDR1 LGHNA and CDR2 YSLEER. This CDR3 has 20 residues. V shed 0 bases and J shed 0 bases, with 18 bases lying between them. The CDR3 DNA is TGCGCCAGCAGCCAAGATTCAGGGGCGACTATAATCTCTGGGGCCAACGTCCTGACTTTC. This codes for CASSQDSGATIISGANVLTF.

The gene calls are TRBV27 and TRBJ2-7; D may match TRBD1 or TRBD2 (5 bases each). This CDR3 is built from 14 residues. Trimming left V 5 bases short and J 7 bases short, with 18 bases between. Germline values: CDR1 MNHEY, CDR2 SMNVEV (reference sequence). CDR3 DNA sequence: TGTGCCAGCAGTCCTCCGGGACCCTCGGCGGAGCAGTACTTC. Its protein is CASSPPGPSAEQYF.

The chain combines TRBV7-3 with TRBJ2-7; D may correspond to TRBD1 or TRBD2 (5 bases each). Trimming removed 4 bases from V and 0 bases from J, with 13 bases in between. CDR3 length equals 15 residues. The germline gives CDR1 SGHTA, CDR2 FQGTGA. The CDR3 sequence is CASSSGPSPSYEQYF. The CDR3 DNA follows: TGTGCCAGCAGCTCGGGACCATCGCCCTCCTACGAGCAGTACTTC.

This sequence joins TRBV28 and TRBJ1-5; no definite D call. Germline lookup yields CDR1 MDHEN and CDR2 SYDVKM. This CDR3 is 13 amino acids long. V lost 6 bases and J 7 bases, leaving 13 bases between the germline ends. CDR3 sequence reads: CASSYEIEQPQHF. The CDR3 DNA reads TGTGCCAGCAGCTACGAAATTGAACAGCCCCAGCATTTT.

The chain carries TRBV7-8 and TRBJ1-1; a possible D gene is TRBD1 (6 bases). From germline, CDR1 is SGHVS and CDR2 FQNEAQ. V was pared by 3 bases and J by 0 bases, with 8 bases between. CDR3 length: 14 residues. CDR3 sequence reads: CASSLDSMNTEAFF. DNA for the CDR3: TGTGCCAGCAGCTTGGACAGTATGAACACTGAAGCTTTCTTT.

This sequence joins TRBV7-3 and TRBJ2-5, with 10 bases identical to TRBD1. CDR1 and CDR2 from the germline V gene are SGHTA and FQGTGA. CDR3 length equals 16 residues. Losses at the gene ends were 2 bases for V and 2 bases for J; bases not matched to a gene: 5. Here the CDR3 DNA reads TGTGCCAGCAGCTTATTTGGGACAGGGGCGCAAGAGACCCAGTACTTC. Residues: CASSLFGTGAQETQYF.